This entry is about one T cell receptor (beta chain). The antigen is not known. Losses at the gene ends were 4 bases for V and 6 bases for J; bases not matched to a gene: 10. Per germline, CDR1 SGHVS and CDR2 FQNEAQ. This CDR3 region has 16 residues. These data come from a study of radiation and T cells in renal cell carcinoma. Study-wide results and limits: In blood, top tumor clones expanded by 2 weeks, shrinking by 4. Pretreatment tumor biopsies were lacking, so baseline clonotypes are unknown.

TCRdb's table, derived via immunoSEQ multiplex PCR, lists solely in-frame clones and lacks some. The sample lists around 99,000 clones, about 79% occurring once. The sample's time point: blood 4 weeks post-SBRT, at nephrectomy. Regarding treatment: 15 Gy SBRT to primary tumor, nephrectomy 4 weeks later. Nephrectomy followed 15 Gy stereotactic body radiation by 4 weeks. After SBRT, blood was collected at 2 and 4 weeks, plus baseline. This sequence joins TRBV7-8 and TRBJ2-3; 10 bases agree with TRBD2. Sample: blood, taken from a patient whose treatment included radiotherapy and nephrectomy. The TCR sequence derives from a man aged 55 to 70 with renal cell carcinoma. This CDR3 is CASSWGASGSRDTQYF. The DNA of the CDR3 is TGTGCCAGCAGCTGGGGGGCTAGCGGGAGCAGGGATACGCAGTATTTT.